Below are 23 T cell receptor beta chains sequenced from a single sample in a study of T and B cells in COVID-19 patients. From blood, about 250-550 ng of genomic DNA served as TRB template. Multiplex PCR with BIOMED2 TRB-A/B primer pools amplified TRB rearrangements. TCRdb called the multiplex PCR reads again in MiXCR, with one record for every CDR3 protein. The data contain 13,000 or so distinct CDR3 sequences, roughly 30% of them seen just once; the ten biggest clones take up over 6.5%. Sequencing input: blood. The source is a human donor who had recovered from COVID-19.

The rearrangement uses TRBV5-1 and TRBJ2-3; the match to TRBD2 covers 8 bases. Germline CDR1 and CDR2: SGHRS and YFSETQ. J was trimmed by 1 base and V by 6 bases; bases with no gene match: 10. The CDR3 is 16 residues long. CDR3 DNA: TGCGCCAGCAACTTACAAGCGGGAGTTGGCACAGATACGCAGTATTTT. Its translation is CASNLQAGVGTDTQYF.

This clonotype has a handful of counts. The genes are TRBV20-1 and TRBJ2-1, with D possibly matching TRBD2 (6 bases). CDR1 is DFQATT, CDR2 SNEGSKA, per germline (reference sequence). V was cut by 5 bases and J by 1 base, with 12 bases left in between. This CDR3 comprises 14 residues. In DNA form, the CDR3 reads TGCAGTGCTTCGGGAGAGGGGTCCTACAATGAGCAGTTCTTC. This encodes CSASGEGSYNEQFF.

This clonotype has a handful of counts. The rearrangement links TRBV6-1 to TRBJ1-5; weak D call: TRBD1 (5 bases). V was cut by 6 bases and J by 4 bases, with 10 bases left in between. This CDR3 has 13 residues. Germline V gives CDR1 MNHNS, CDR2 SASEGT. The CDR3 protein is CASRQVWNQPQHF. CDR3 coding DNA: TGTGCCAGCAGACAGGTGTGGAATCAGCCCCAGCATTTT.

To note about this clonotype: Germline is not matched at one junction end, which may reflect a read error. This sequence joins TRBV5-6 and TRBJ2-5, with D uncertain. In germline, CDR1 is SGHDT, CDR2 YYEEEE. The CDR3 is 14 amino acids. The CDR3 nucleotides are TGCGCCAGCAGCTTCCCTGGTAGGCGAGAGACCCAGTACTTC. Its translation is CASSFPGRRETQYF. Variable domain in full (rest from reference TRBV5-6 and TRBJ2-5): DAGVTQSPTHLIKTRGQQVTLRCSPKSGHDTVSWYQQALGQGPQFIFQYYEEEERQRGNFPDRFSGHQFPNYSSELNVNALLLGDSALYLCASSFPGRRETQYFGPGTRLLVL.

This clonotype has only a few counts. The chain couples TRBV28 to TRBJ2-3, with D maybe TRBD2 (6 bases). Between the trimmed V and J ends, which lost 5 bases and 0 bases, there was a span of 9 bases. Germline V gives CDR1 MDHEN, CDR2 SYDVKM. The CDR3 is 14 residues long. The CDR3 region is CASSPRDSTDTQYF. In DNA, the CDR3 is TGTGCCAGCAGTCCGCGGGACAGCACAGATACGCAGTATTTT.

In DNA form, the CDR3 reads TGTGCCAGCCGACTACTAGCGGGAGGAGACACAGATACGCAGTATTTT. It codes for CASRLLAGGDTDTQYF. This chain uses TRBV6-1 with TRBJ2-3; 12 bases map to TRBD2. The V segment lost 8 bases and the J segment 2 bases; nucleotides outside the gene matches: 8. The CDR3 contains 16 residues. Per germline, CDR1 MNHNS and CDR2 SASEGT.

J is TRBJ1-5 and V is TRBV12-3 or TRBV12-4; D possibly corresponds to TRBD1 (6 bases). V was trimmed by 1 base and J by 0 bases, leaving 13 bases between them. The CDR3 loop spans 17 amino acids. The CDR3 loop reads CASSLGRTGSSNQPQHF. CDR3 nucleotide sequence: TGTGCCAGCAGTTTAGGTCGCACAGGGAGTAGCAATCAGCCCCAGCATTTT.

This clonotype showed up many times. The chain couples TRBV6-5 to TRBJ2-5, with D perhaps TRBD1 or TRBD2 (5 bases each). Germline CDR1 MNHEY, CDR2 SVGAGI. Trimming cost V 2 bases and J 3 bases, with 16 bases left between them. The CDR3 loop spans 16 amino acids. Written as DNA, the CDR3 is TGTGCCAGCAGTTACGGCAGTCGGGGCCTGGAAGAGACCCAGTACTTC. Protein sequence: CASSYGSRGLEETQYF.

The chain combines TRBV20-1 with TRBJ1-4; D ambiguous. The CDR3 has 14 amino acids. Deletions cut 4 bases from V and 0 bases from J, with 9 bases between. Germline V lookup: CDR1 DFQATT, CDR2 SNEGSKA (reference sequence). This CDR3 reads CSANPTATNEKLFF. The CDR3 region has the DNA TGCAGTGCTAACCCCACAGCAACTAATGAAAAACTGTTTTTT.

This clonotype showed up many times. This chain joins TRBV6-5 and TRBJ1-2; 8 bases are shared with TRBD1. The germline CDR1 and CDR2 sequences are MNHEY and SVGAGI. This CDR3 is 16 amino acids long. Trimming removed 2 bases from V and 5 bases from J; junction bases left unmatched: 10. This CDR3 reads CASSYTSGQGAYGYTF. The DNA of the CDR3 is TGTGCCAGCAGTTACACCTCCGGGCAGGGGGCTTATGGCTACACCTTC.

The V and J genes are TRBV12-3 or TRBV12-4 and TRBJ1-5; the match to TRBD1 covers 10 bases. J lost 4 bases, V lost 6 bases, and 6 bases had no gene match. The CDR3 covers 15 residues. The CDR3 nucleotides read TGTGCCAGCAGCACCGACAGGGGGCGAAATCAGCCCCAGCATTTT. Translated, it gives CASSTDRGRNQPQHF.

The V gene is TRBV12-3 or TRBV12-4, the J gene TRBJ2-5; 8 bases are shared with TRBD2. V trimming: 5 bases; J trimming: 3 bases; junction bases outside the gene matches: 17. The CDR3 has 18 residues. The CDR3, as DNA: TGTGCCAGCAGTCCCGGGAGTAGCGGGGTCGGGTGGGAAGAGACCCAGTACTTC. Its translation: CASSPGSSGVGWEETQYF.

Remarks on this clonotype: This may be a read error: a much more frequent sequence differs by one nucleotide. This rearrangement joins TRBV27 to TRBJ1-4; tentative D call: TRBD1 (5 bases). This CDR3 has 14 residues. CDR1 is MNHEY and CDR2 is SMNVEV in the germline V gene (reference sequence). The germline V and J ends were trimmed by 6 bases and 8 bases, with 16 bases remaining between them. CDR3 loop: CASSLTGLGEKLFF. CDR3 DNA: TGTGCCAGCAGCCTAACAGGCTTGGGGGAAAAACTGTTTTTT.

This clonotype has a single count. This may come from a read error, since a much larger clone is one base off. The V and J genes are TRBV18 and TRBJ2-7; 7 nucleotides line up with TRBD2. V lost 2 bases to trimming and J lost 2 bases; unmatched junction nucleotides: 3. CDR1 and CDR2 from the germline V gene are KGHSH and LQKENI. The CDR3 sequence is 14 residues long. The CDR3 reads CASSPKRGTYEQYF. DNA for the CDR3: TGTGCCAGCTCACCAAAGCGGGGAACCTACGAGCAGTACTTC.

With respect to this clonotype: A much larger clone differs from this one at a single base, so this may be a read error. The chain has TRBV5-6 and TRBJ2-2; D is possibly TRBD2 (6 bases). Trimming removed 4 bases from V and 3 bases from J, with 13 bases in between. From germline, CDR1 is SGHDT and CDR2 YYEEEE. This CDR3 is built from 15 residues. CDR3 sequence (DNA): TGTGCCAGCAGCGGGAGGAGAGGGGACACCGGGGAGCTGTTTTTT. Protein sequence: CASSGRRGDTGELFF.

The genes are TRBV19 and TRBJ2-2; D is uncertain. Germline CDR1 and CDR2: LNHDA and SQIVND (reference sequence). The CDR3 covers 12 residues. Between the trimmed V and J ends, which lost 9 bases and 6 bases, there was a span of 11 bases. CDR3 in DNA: TGTGCCAGCAGAATCTTGCCCGGGGAGCTGTTTTTT. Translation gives CASRILPGELFF.

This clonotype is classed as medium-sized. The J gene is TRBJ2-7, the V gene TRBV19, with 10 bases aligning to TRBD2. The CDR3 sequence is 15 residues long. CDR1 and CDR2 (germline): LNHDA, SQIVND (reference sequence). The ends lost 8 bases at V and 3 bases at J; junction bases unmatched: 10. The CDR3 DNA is TGTGCCAGTTCAGCGGGAGGGCATACGGGCTACGAGCAGTACTTC. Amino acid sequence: CASSAGGHTGYEQYF.

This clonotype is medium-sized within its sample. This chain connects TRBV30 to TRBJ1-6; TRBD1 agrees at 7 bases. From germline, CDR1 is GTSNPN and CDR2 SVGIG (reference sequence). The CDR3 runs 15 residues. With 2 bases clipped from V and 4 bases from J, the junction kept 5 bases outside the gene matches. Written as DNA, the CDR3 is TGTGCCTGGAGTTTGGCGGACAGGTATAATTCACCCCTCCACTTT. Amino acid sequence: CAWSLADRYNSPLHF.

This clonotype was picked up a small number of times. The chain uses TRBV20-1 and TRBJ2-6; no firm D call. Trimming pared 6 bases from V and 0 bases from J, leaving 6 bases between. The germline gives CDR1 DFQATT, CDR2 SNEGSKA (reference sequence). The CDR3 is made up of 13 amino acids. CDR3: CSAVHSGANVLTF. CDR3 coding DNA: TGCAGTGCGGTACACTCTGGGGCCAACGTCCTGACTTTC.

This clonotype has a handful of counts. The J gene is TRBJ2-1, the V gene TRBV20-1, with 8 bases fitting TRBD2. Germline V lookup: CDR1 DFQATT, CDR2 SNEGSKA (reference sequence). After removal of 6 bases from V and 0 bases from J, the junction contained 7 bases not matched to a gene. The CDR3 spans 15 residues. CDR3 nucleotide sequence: TGCAGTGCCCCTCGGCGGGAGGTCTCCTACAATGAGCAGTTCTTC. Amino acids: CSAPRREVSYNEQFF.

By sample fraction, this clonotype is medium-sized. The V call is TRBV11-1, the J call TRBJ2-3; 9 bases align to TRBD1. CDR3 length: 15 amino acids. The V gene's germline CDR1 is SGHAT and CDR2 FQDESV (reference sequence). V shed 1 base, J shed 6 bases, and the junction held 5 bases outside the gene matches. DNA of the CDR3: TGTGCCAGCAGCTTAGAGGGACAGGGTACCGATACGCAGTATTTT. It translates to CASSLEGQGTDTQYF.

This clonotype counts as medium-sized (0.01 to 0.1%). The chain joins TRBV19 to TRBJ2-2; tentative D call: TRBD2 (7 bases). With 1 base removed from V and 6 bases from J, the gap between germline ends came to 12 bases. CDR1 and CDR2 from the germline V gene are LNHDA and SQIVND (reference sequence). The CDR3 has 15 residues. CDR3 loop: CASSIATGRAGELFF. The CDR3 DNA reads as TGTGCCAGTAGTATAGCTACAGGGAGGGCCGGGGAGCTGTTTTTT.

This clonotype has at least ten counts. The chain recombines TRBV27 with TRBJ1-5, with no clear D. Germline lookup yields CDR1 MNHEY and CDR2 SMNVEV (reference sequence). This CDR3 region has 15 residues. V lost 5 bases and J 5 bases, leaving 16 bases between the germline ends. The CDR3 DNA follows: TGTGCCAGCAGTGTCCTGGCAGCGTTAGATCAGCCCCAGCATTTT. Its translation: CASSVLAALDQPQHF.